This entry concerns a single T cell receptor (beta chain). The target antigen is unknown. Alongside a J-beta primer mix, a sample-barcoded 5' primer served in a second PCR lasting 7 to 11 cycles. TCRdb re-called the 5' RACE reads through MiXCR, storing one row per CDR3 protein. Among roughly 900,000 distinct CDR3 sequences listed, more than 25% were seen once. The data stem from a study of blood T cells in healthy people across ages. Study background: Every two T cells gave about one barcoded beta molecule via template switching.

With 2 bases removed from V and 7 bases from J, the gap between germline ends came to 21 bases. The germline V gene encodes CDR1 DFQATT and CDR2 SNEGSKA (reference sequence). CDR3 length: 15 residues. Study-wide findings and caveats: Whereas aged donors had fewer naive CD4+ cells, long-lived donors had more of them and higher diversity.

Sequenced input: blood. V is TRBV20-1 and J is TRBJ2-7, with a tentative D call TRBD2 (6 bases). This receptor was obtained from an elderly woman in good health. This CDR3 reads CSARSAGLPYNEQYF. Here the CDR3 DNA reads TGCAGTGCTAGAAGTGCGGGACTCCCCTACAATGAGCAGTACTTC.